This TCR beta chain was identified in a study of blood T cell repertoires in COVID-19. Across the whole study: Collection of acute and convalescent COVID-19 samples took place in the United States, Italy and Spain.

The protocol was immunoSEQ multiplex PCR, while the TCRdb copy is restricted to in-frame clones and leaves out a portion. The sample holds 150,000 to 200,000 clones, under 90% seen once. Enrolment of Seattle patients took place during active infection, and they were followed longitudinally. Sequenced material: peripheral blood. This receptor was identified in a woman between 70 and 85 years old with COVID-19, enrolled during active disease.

The CDR3 DNA sequence: TGTGCCAGCAGCCTGGGGAGGCCTGAAGCTTTCTTT. Translated, it gives CASSLGRPEAFF. V usage is TRBV28 and J usage is TRBJ1-1; no definite D call. The CDR3 runs to 12 residues. V gave up 6 bases and J gave up 6 bases, with 11 bases separating them. Germline CDR1 reads MDHEN; CDR2 reads SYDVKM.